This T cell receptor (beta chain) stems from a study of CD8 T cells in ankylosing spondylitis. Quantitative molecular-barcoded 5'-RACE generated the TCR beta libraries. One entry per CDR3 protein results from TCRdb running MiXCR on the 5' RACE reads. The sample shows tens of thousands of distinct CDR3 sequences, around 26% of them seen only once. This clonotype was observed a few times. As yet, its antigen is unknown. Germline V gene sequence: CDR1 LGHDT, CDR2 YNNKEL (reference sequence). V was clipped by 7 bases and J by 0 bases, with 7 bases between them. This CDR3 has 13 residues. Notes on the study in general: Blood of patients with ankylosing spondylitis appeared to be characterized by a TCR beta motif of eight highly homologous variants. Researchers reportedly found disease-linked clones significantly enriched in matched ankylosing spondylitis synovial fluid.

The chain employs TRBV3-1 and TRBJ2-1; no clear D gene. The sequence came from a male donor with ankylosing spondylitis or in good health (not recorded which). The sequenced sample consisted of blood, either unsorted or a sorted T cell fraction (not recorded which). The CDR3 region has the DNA TGTGCCAGCACCCACGCCTCCTACAATGAGCAGTTCTTC. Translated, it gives CASTHASYNEQFF.